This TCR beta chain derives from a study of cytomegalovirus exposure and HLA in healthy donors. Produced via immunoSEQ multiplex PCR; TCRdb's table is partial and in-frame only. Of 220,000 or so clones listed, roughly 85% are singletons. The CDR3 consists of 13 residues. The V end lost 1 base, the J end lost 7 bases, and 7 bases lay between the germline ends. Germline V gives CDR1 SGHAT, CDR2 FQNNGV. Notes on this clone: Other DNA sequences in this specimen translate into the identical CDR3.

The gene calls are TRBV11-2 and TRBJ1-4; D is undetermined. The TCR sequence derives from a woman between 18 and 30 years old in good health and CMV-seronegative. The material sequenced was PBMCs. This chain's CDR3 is CASSLGGTEKLFF. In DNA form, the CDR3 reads TGTGCCAGCAGCTTAGGGGGAACTGAAAAACTGTTTTTT. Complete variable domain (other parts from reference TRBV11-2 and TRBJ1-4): EAGVAQSPRYKIIEKRQSVAFWCNPISGHATLYWYQQILGQGPKLLIQFQNNGVVDDSQLPKDRFSAERLKGVDSTLKIQPAKLEDSAVYLCASSLGGTEKLFFGSGTQLSVL.